This is a list of T cell receptor beta chains from one sample in a study of blood T cell repertoires in COVID-19. Only in-frame clones appear in the TCRdb table, and some are missing; sequencing was by immunoSEQ multiplex PCR. The sample carries a few hundred thousand clones, about nine tenths recorded once. Sequencing was done on a sample of PBMCs or T cells enriched from blood (not recorded which). The receptors shown here come from a woman between 25 and 40 years old who had recovered from COVID-19. CDR3s leave out the opening cysteine and the closing phenylalanine or tryptophan.

>TRBV30|TRBJ1-2
AWSVGGTGPNYGYT
>TRBV6-1|TRBJ1-5
ASSESRLSNQPQH
>TRBV7-9|TRBJ1-4
ASSLDKRTDLNEKLF
>TRBV11-2|TRBJ2-7
ASSPGQQRPYEQY
>TRBV7-9|TRBJ2-7
ASSLAPVSYEQY
>TRBV28|TRBJ1-2
ASLSGGNGYT
>TRBV5-1|TRBJ1-5
ASSQTGGSQPQH
>TRBV13|TRBJ1-1
ASSIQGRDTEAF
>TRBV6-1|TRBJ2-7
ASSDWDRTYEQY
>TRBV3-1/TRBV3-2|TRBJ2-1
ASSRRVGNYNEQF
>TRBV19|TRBJ1-3
ASSIGGYSGNTIY
>TRBV5-1|TRBJ2-7
ASSLGFGSSYEQY
>TRBV29-1|TRBJ1-1
SVDGTGGGVAF
>TRBV5-1|TRBJ2-3
ASSPQRTTDTQY
>TRBV9|TRBJ1-1
ASSVVDNPGSTEAF
>TRBV4-3|TRBJ1-1
ASSQEGRGTEAF
>TRBV6-5|TRBJ1-2
ASSNRQGADGYT
>TRBV9|TRBJ2-7
ASSYRDTTGEQY
>TRBV7-8|TRBJ2-7
ASSLGRGIATYEQY
>TRBV27|TRBJ2-5
ASSLVPGETQY
>TRBV9|TRBJ1-6
ASSFSDRQIENSPLH
>TRBV2|TRBJ2-5
ASRRTPGQDQETQY
>TRBV20-1|TRBJ1-1
SAYRGTEAF
>TRBV11-2|TRBJ2-7
ASSLELAGNYEQY
>TRBV3-1/TRBV3-2|TRBJ1-1
ASSPQRTRTEAF
>TRBV6-4|TRBJ1-4
ASSPTGGTEKLF
>TRBV12-5|TRBJ2-7
ASGTGQVYEQY
>TRBV4-3|TRBJ2-1
ASSQVSGTGRDEQF
>TRBV28|TRBJ2-7
ASSPLTSGSYEQY
>TRBV28|TRBJ2-1
ASRPPGPYNEQF
>TRBV4-3|TRBJ1-5
ASSQDRGGDQPQH
>TRBV4-2|TRBJ1-1
ASSQEVMAGGNTEAF
>TRBV7-6|TRBJ1-5
ASSPTTGTRGRQPQH
>TRBV24-1|TRBJ2-1
ATSDSRAAGGYNEQF
>TRBV6-1|TRBJ2-6
ASSEKSSGANVLT
>TRBV4-2|TRBJ2-1
ASSPGGTSYNEQF
>TRBV7-9|TRBJ1-3
ASSQVGNTIY
>TRBV29-1|TRBJ1-6
SVSRDRVGSPLH
>TRBV2|TRBJ2-2
ASSEVRGNTGELF
>TRBV18|TRBJ1-5
ASSPQGGDQPQH
>TRBV7-2|TRBJ1-1
ASSSTGGRATEAF
>TRBV7-2|TRBJ1-1
ASSLTGGMEAF
>TRBV6-1|TRBJ2-6
ASSETSGRISGANVLT